The sequence of this T cell receptor (beta chain) was determined in a study of blood T cell repertoires in COVID-19. Background on the study: Material from acute and convalescent COVID-19 was sourced from the United States, Italy and Spain. PBMCs, B-cell-depleted T cells, or T cells provided the cDNA or gDNA that made up the material.

In germline, CDR1 is SGHTA, CDR2 FQGTGA. The CDR3 is made up of 15 amino acids. Trimming removed 2 bases from V and 6 bases from J; junction bases left unmatched: 3. In the authors' methods: Scientists estimated how many nucleated cells there were by amplifying reference gene primers. The protocol was immunoSEQ multiplex PCR, while the TCRdb copy is restricted to in-frame clones and leaves out a portion. V and J calls and clone size follow that table, whereas D and trimming were derived from the DNA. The sample lists 100,000 to 150,000 clones, about 88% occurring once. The sequence came from a woman at least 80 years old with acute or convalescent COVID-19. The source material was peripheral blood. The V call is TRBV7-3, the J call TRBJ2-2, with 10 bases lining up with TRBD2. The DNA for the CDR3 is TGTGCCAGCAGCTTACCAGCGGGAGGGCCCGGGGAGCTGTTTTTT. Protein: CASSLPAGGPGELFF. The variable domain in full, completed from reference TRBV7-3 and TRBJ2-2, reads GAGVSQTPSNKVTEKGKYVELRCDPISGHTALYWYRQSLGQGPEFLIYFQGTGAADDSGLPNDRFFAVRPEGSVSTLKIQRTERGDSAVYLCASSLPAGGPGELFFGEGSRLTVL.